This TCR beta chain was captured by sequencing in a study of T-cell memory formation after mild COVID-19. The germline V and J ends were trimmed by 2 bases and 0 bases, with 19 bases remaining between them. CDR1 and CDR2 (germline): SEHNR, FQNEAQ (reference sequence). The CDR3 is made up of 18 amino acids. TCRdb reprocessed the 5' RACE reads with MiXCR, giving one entry per CDR3 protein. This table holds 150,000 to 200,000 distinct CDR3 sequences, more than 14% found once. This clonotype was observed a handful of times. This receptor was identified in an adult woman who had mild COVID-19 (a few samples of this study predate the infection). Cell type and time point are not known. Sequences were obtained from PBMCs or a T cell subset sorted from them (not recorded which). The V gene is TRBV7-9, the J gene TRBJ1-2; D might be TRBD1 (6 bases). The CDR3 bases are TGTGCCAGCAGCTTATCCGGGACACTTCAAGGGTCTAACTATGGCTACACCTTC. Translating it yields CASSLSGTLQGSNYGYTF.